This record concerns one TCR beta chain sequence. The antigen is undetermined. The primer mix had 52 TRBV and 13 TRBJ primers. TCRdb keeps only in-frame clones here, not all; method: immunoSEQ multiplex PCR. This repertoire shows about 32,000 clones, over 75% found once; its top ten account for under 2.5%. The data are from a study of regulatory T cells. Whole-study findings and limits: In CD3G-deficient patients, conventional CD4+ T cells were enriched for hydrophobic CDR3 residues at positions 6 and 7.

V shed 2 bases and J shed 1 base, with 11 bases lying between them. Germline CDR1 SGHTA, CDR2 FQGNSA. The CDR3 is made up of 16 amino acids. This chain links TRBV7-2 with TRBJ2-2, with D tentatively TRBD2 (5 bases). The receptor comes from a person aged 18 to 35 with CD3G deficiency. The sequenced sample consisted of conventional CD4+ T cells sorted from blood. The CDR3 DNA sequence: TGTGCCAGCAGCTTATCCCCAGCGGTGAACACCGGGGAGCTGTTTTTT. It yields the protein CASSLSPAVNTGELFF. The whole variable domain, remainder taken from reference TRBV7-2 and TRBJ2-2, is GAGVSQSPSNKVTEKGKDVELRCDPISGHTALYWYRQSLGQGLEFLIYFQGNSAPDKSGLPSDRFSAERTGGSVSTLTIQRTQQEDSAVYLCASSLSPAVNTGELFFGEGSRLTVL.